This record concerns one T cell receptor beta chain sequence. The antigen is not known. Each donor was healthy, and each was a bone marrow donor. These data originate in a study of cytomegalovirus exposure and HLA in healthy donors. About the study: Around 87 million unique TCRs, all from HLA-typed donors, were included in an early release of the data.

The V end lost 2 bases, the J end lost 7 bases, and 6 bases lay between the germline ends. Germline V gene data show CDR1 as SGHTA and CDR2 as FQGTGA. The CDR3 loop spans 13 amino acids. The PCR was carried out with 60 Vbeta primers and 13 Jbeta primers. Here immunoSEQ multiplex PCR was the method, and the copy in TCRdb shows in-frame clones only, minus some. The repertoire shows about 130,000 clones; the top ten hold more than 0.9%. Findings and caveats of the study: Sequence variants that were highly shared formed a cluster that was likely a sequencing artifact.

This chain connects TRBV7-3 to TRBJ1-6; D gene uncertain. The sample consisted of PBMCs. The TCR originated in a man younger than 35 in good health and CMV-seronegative. The CDR3: CASSLSGNSPLHF. The CDR3 nucleotides read TGTGCCAGCAGCTTATCGGGGAATTCACCCCTCCACTTT.